This T cell receptor beta chain was sequenced in a study of blood T cell repertoires in COVID-19. Across the whole study: The United States, Italy and Spain provided the acute and convalescent COVID-19 samples. PBMCs, B-cell-depleted T cells, or T cells were the source of the cDNA or gDNA that made up the material.

The V and J ends lost 6 bases and 5 bases respectively, with 5 bases between them. CDR3 length equals 11 residues. Per the germline V gene, CDR1 is MDHEN and CDR2 is SYDVKM. This clone showed up just once. Original analysis: Amplification of reference gene primers provided the estimated nucleated cell counts. Method: immunoSEQ multiplex PCR; TCRdb's copy keeps in-frame clones and lacks some. That table is the source of V, J and clone size, and D and trimming were worked out from the DNA. The data show about 260,000 clones, more than 75% seen once. This sequence originates from a woman in her forties or fifties with acute or convalescent COVID-19. The J gene is TRBJ1-3, the V gene TRBV28; D unclear. The sample consisted of peripheral blood. The CDR3 sequence: CASRLRNTIYF. For the CDR3, the DNA is TGTGCCAGCAGACTAAGAAACACCATATATTTT.